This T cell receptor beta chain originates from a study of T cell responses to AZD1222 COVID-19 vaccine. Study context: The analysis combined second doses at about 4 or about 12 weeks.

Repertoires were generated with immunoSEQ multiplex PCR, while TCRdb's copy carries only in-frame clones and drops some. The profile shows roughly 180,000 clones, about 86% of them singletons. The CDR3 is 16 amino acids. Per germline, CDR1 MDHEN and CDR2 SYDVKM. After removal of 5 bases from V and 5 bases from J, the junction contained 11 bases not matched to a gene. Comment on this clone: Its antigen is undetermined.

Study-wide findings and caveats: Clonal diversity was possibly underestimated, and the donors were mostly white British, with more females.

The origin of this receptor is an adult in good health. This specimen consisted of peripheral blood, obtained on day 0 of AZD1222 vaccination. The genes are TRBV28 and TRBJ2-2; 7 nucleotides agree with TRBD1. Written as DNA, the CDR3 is TGTGCCAGCAGTCGTTTGACAGGGCTGGGAACCGGGGAGCTGTTTTTT. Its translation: CASSRLTGLGTGELFF.